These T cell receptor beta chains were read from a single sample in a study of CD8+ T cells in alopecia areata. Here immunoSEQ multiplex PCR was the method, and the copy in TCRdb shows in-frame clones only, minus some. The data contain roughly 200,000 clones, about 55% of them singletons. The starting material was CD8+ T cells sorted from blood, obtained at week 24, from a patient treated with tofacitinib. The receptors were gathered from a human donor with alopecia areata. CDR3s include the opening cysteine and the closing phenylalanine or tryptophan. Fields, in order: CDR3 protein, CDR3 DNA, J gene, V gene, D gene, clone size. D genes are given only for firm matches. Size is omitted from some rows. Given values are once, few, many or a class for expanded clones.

CSVELASVGGANVLTF | TGCAGCGTTGAGTTGGCTTCCGTGGGGGGGGCCAACGTCCTGACTTTC | TRBJ2-6 | TRBV29-1 | NA | few
CASSPNSYEQYF | TGCGCCAGCAGCCCTAATAGCTACGAGCAGTACTTC | TRBJ2-7 | TRBV4-3 | NA | NA
CASSWEDQPQHF | TGTGCCAGCAGCTGGGAAGATCAGCCCCAGCATTTT | TRBJ1-5 | TRBV5-6 | NA | NA
CASSLVGYGTQYF | TGTGCCAGCAGTTTAGTAGGGTACGGTACGCAGTATTTT | TRBJ2-3 | TRBV28 | NA | NA
CAWGQGQGHNEQFF | TGTGCCTGGGGTCAGGGGCAGGGCCACAATGAGCAGTTCTTC | TRBJ2-1 | TRBV30 | NA | NA
CSVVTDDYGYTF | TGCAGCGTTGTGACAGACGACTATGGCTACACCTTC | TRBJ1-2 | TRBV29-1 | NA | NA
CAWTDRRDTEAFF | TGTGCCTGGACCGACAGGCGGGACACTGAAGCTTTCTTT | TRBJ1-1 | TRBV30 | NA | NA
CAWNQGGQGYNEQFF | TGTGCCTGGAATCAAGGAGGACAGGGGTACAATGAGCAGTTCTTC | TRBJ2-1 | TRBV30 | TRBD1 | NA
CASRDRAGQPQHF | TGTGCCAGCAGGGACAGGGCCGGTCAGCCCCAGCATTTT | TRBJ1-5 | TRBV6-5 | TRBD1 | NA
CASSLGGARYEQYF | TGTGCCAGCAGCTTAGGGGGGGCGCGGTACGAGCAGTACTTC | TRBJ2-7 | TRBV7-2 | NA | NA
CASSQDPAGYTEAFF | TGCGCCAGCAGCCAAGATCCTGCGGGATACACTGAAGCTTTCTTT | TRBJ1-1 | TRBV4-3 | NA | NA
CASSPIMDTNNEQFF | TGCGCCAGCAGCCCGATTATGGACACTAACAATGAGCAGTTCTTC | TRBJ2-1 | TRBV4-3 | NA | NA
CSARDGINYGYTF | TGCAGCGCCCGGGACGGGATCAACTATGGCTACACCTTC | TRBJ1-2 | TRBV29-1 | NA | NA
CASSQDAGADTEAFF | TGCGCCAGCAGCCAAGATGCAGGGGCGGACACTGAAGCTTTCTTT | TRBJ1-1 | TRBV4-3 | NA | NA
CASSPISEMNTEAFF | TGTGCCAGCAGTCCCATATCAGAGATGAACACTGAAGCTTTCTTT | TRBJ1-1 | TRBV27 | NA | NA
CASRSLINEQFF | TGCGCCAGTCGATCCCTCATCAATGAGCAGTTCTTC | TRBJ2-1 | TRBV5-1 | NA | NA
CASSLGTGELFF | TGTGCCAGCAGCCTAGGAACCGGGGAGCTGTTTTTT | TRBJ2-2 | TRBV9 | NA | NA
CASSDPASGAYEQFF | TGCGCCAGCAGTGATCCGGCTAGCGGGGCCTATGAGCAGTTCTTC | TRBJ2-1 | TRBV10-1 | TRBD2 | few
CSVLQIYEQFF | TGCAGCGTTCTCCAAATTTATGAGCAGTTCTTC | TRBJ2-1 | TRBV29-1 | NA | few
CASSYSGGSNQPQHF | TGTGCCAGCAGTTACTCCGGGGGGAGCAATCAGCCCCAGCATTTT | TRBJ1-5 | TRBV6-5 | NA | NA
CSLQTGGGYTF | TGCAGCTTACAAACAGGGGGTGGCTACACCTTC | TRBJ1-2 | TRBV29-1 | TRBD1 | NA
CASSGQGDRDTQYF | TGTGCCAGCAGCGGACAGGGTGATAGAGATACGCAGTATTTT | TRBJ2-3 | TRBV6-5 | TRBD1 | NA
CAWSHGGELFF | TGTGCCTGGAGTCACGGCGGGGAGCTGTTTTTT | TRBJ2-2 | TRBV30 | NA | few
CASSGLGGKSGLDYGYTF | TGTGCCAGCAGCGGGCTAGGGGGCAAATCAGGCTTGGACTATGGCTACACCTTC | TRBJ1-2 | TRBV9 | TRBD1 | NA
CASSPGTRVQYF | TGTGCCAGCAGCCCCGGGACTAGGGTTCAGTACTTC | TRBJ2-4 | TRBV11-1 | TRBD2 | few
CASSIGGRDTQYF | TGTGCCAGCAGCATTGGGGGGAGGGATACGCAGTATTTT | TRBJ2-3 | TRBV6-5 | NA | NA